The 21 T cell receptor beta chains below all came from one sample that was sequenced in a study of shared clonotypes between healthy human individuals. Data came from immunoSEQ multiplex PCR; TCRdb stores just in-frame clones and leaves some out. The sample yields roughly 2 million clones, 85% to 95% seen once. The sample was naive CD4+ T cells sorted from blood. Sample subset: CD45RA+ positively selected. These receptors were taken from a man between 18 and 29 years old in good health.

This sequence joins TRBV6-1 and TRBJ2-5; 9 nucleotides line up with TRBD2. There are 17 residues in the CDR3. The junction had 13 bases not matched to a gene; V was cut back by 2 bases and J by 6 bases. Per germline, CDR1 MNHNS and CDR2 SASEGT. The CDR3 bases are TGTGCCAGCAGTGAACGTGGCCTGGCTAGCGGGACCAAGACCCAGTACTTC. This codes for CASSERGLASGTKTQYF.

This sequence joins TRBV6-1 and TRBJ1-1; D call uncertain. This CDR3 has 10 amino acids. CDR1 and CDR2 from the germline V gene are MNHNS and SASEGT. CDR3 coding DNA: TGTGCGAGGAGGGTCACTGAAGCTTTCTTT. Translated, it gives CARRVTEAFF.

The chain uses TRBV5-6 and TRBJ2-2; TRBD1 agrees at 7 bases. With V trimmed by 3 bases and J by 5 bases, 13 bases remained unmatched. CDR1 and CDR2 (germline): SGHDT, YYEEEE. The CDR3 loop spans 17 amino acids. For the CDR3, the DNA is TGTGCCAGCAGCTCAAACGACAGGACAGGCACTACCGGGGAGCTGTTTTTT. This translates into CASSSNDRTGTTGELFF.

This chain uses TRBV2 with TRBJ2-3, with 10 positions matching TRBD2. CDR1 SNHLY and CDR2 FYNNEI come from the germline V gene. The junction had 9 bases not matched to a gene; V was cut back by 7 bases and J by 5 bases. CDR3 size: 15 residues. The CDR3 DNA is TGTGCCAGCACAGCGGGAGGGGTCCGTAGAGATACGCAGTATTTT. Translated: CASTAGGVRRDTQYF.

The chain has TRBV6-1 and TRBJ2-3, with TRBD2 identical over 11 bases. This CDR3 is 14 amino acids long. Trimming cost V 8 bases and J 2 bases; bases outside gene matches: 3. The germline gives CDR1 MNHNS, CDR2 SASEGT. In nucleotides, the CDR3 is TGTGCCAGCTCGACTAGCGGGACCACAGATACGCAGTATTTT. Translated, it gives CASSTSGTTDTQYF.

The chain employs TRBV13 and TRBJ2-2, with D perhaps matching TRBD1 or TRBD2 (5 bases each). The CDR3 runs 14 residues. The germline CDR1 and CDR2 sequences are PRHDT and FYEKMQ (reference sequence). The V end lost 2 bases, the J end lost 4 bases, and 8 bases lay between the germline ends. The CDR3 bases are TGTGCCAGCAGCTTACTAGGGACCACCGGGGAGCTGTTTTTT. It codes for CASSLLGTTGELFF.

The chain couples TRBV11-2 to TRBJ1-2, with D hard to call. The CDR3 consists of 14 residues. The V and J ends lost 0 bases and 2 bases respectively, with 7 bases between them. The germline V gene has CDR1 SGHAT and CDR2 FQNNGV. CDR3: CASSLDFQNYGYTF. In DNA form, the CDR3 reads TGTGCCAGCAGCTTAGATTTTCAAAACTATGGCTACACCTTC.

The V and J genes are TRBV5-1 and TRBJ2-7; 8 bases line up with TRBD2. Germline CDR1 and CDR2: SGHRS and YFSETQ. J lost 4 bases, V lost 0 bases, and 21 bases had no gene match. There are 20 residues in the CDR3. The CDR3 loop is CASSLVWGSFNSGGSYEQYF. CDR3 coding DNA: TGCGCCAGCAGCTTGGTCTGGGGTAGTTTCAACAGCGGGGGAAGTTACGAGCAGTACTTC.

V is TRBV9 and J is TRBJ2-2; 11 positions agree with TRBD2. Germline lookup yields CDR1 SGDLS and CDR2 YYNGEE. The CDR3 is 16 residues long. The J segment lost 1 base and the V segment lost 3 bases, leaving 2 bases of the junction unmatched. Written as DNA, the CDR3 is TGTGCCAGCAGCGCGACTAGCGGGAAGAACACCGGGGAGCTGTTTTTT. It codes for CASSATSGKNTGELFF.

The chain has TRBV30 and TRBJ2-5, with D possibly being TRBD2 (6 bases). Trimming left V 3 bases short and J 5 bases short, with 16 bases between. This CDR3 spans 14 amino acids. CDR1 is GTSNPN and CDR2 is SVGIG in the germline V gene (reference sequence). Here the CDR3 reads CAWRSGGGPETQYF. As DNA, the CDR3 is TGTGCCTGGAGAAGTGGGGGAGGCCCGGAGACCCAGTACTTC.

The chain uses TRBV19 and TRBJ1-1, with a weak D call TRBD1 (6 bases). This CDR3 has 15 amino acids. CDR1 is LNHDA and CDR2 is SQIVND in the germline V gene (reference sequence). V lost 7 bases to trimming and J lost 5 bases, with 20 bases between them. The CDR3 protein is CASTLAGHLGTEAFF. The CDR3 DNA is TGTGCCAGTACCTTAGCGGGACACCTAGGGACTGAAGCTTTCTTT.

The chain uses TRBV7-9 and TRBJ2-2; 8 bases agree with TRBD2. Germline V gives CDR1 SEHNR, CDR2 FQNEAQ (reference sequence). The V segment lost 3 bases and the J segment 3 bases; nucleotides outside the gene matches: 0. This CDR3 has 14 residues. The CDR3 DNA is TGTGCCAGCAGCTTCGGGGGGGACACCGGGGAGCTGTTTTTT. Translated, it gives CASSFGGDTGELFF.

V is TRBV9 and J is TRBJ2-7, with a tentative D call TRBD1 (7 bases). Trimming removed 0 bases at V and 3 bases at J, with 13 bases between. There are 15 residues in the CDR3. Germline lookup yields CDR1 SGDLS and CDR2 YYNGEE. CDR3 sequence (DNA): TGTGCCAGCAGCGTAGCCCAGGGGGGAGTCTACGAGCAGTACTTC. It encodes CASSVAQGGVYEQYF.

About this clone itself: One end of the junction varies from germline; a read error may be responsible. The chain recombines TRBV15 with TRBJ1-2; D unclear. The CDR3 runs to 14 residues. Germline V gives CDR1 LNHNV, CDR2 YYDKDF (reference sequence). The CDR3 nucleotides read TGTGCCATAAAAAGACTCCCGTCTAACTATGACTACACCTTC. Amino acids: CAIKRLPSNYDYTF. Full variable domain (rest looked up from reference TRBV15 and TRBJ1-2): DAMVIQNPRYQVTQFGKPVTLSCSQTLNHNVMYWYQQKSSQAPKLLFHYYDKDFNNEADTPDNFQSRRPNTSFCFLDIRSPGLGDTAMYLCAIKRLPSNYDYTFGSGTRLTVV.

V is TRBV6-1 and J is TRBJ2-5, with unresolved D. V was clipped by 4 bases and J by 5 bases, with 8 bases between them. This CDR3 is built from 12 residues. Germline V lookup: CDR1 MNHNS, CDR2 SASEGT. The CDR3 is CASSALMETQYF. CDR3 sequence (DNA): TGTGCCAGCAGTGCATTGATGGAGACCCAGTACTTC.

About this clone: Other DNA variants within this sample encode the same CDR3. The V and J genes are TRBV5-1 and TRBJ1-2, with TRBD1 as a possible D gene (5 bases). V dropped 0 bases and J dropped 6 bases, with 9 bases sitting between them. Per the germline V gene, CDR1 is SGHRS and CDR2 is YFSETQ. This CDR3 region has 13 residues. CDR3 bases: TGCGCCAGCAGCTTGGGTCAGGGCGATGGCTACACCTTC. This encodes CASSLGQGDGYTF.

The CDR3 is CASSRQGIRSYEQYF. DNA for the CDR3: TGTGCCAGCAGCCGACAGGGGATAAGGTCCTACGAGCAGTACTTC. V usage is TRBV7-9 and J usage is TRBJ2-7; 8 bases map to TRBD1. Trimming at V came to 5 bases and at J to 1 base, leaving 7 bases not matched to a gene. CDR1 and CDR2 from the germline V gene are SEHNR and FQNEAQ (reference sequence). This CDR3 has 15 amino acids.

The chain joins TRBV19 to TRBJ2-3; D unresolved. CDR3 length: 15 residues. Per the germline V gene, CDR1 is LNHDA and CDR2 is SQIVND (reference sequence). Trimming left V 1 base short and J 2 bases short, with 10 bases between. CDR3 coding DNA: TGTGCCAGTAGTATAGCGCAAGGCTTCACAGATACGCAGTATTTT. It specifies CASSIAQGFTDTQYF.

V is TRBV11-2 and J is TRBJ2-2; D call uncertain. Trimming took 4 bases from V and 6 from J, leaving 15 bases between them. Germline CDR1 and CDR2: SGHAT and FQNNGV. This CDR3 is 15 amino acids long. The CDR3 DNA is TGTGCCAGCAGCTCGCGAATCCTGACCCCCGGGGAGCTGTTTTTT. Translated, it gives CASSSRILTPGELFF.

The V call is TRBV5-4, the J call TRBJ1-4; 8 positions agree with TRBD1. The CDR3 runs to 15 residues. Germline CDR1 and CDR2: SGHNT and YYREEE (reference sequence). With 0 bases clipped from V and 6 bases from J, the junction kept 4 bases outside the gene matches. The chain's CDR3 is CASSLAGTGYEKLFF. The CDR3 DNA reads TGTGCCAGCAGCTTGGCCGGGACAGGTTATGAAAAACTGTTTTTT.

Details on this clone: A much larger clone sits a single nucleotide away, making a read error possible. Other DNA sequences of this sample code for an identical CDR3. V usage is TRBV5-6 and J usage is TRBJ2-2, with D hard to call. Germline CDR1 and CDR2: SGHDT and YYEEEE. The CDR3 runs to 11 residues. Trimming cost V 1 base and J 6 bases, with 1 base left between them. The chain's CDR3 is CASSLPGELFF. DNA of the CDR3: TGTGCCAGCAGCTTGCCCGGGGAGCTGTTTTTT.